Below are 31 T cell receptor beta chains sequenced from a single sample in a study of blood T cells in healthy people across ages. It was with a sample-barcoded 5' primer and a J-beta primer mix that a second PCR of roughly 6 to 11 cycles was run. TCRdb reanalysed the 5' RACE reads using MiXCR and keeps one entry per CDR3 protein. The sample carries 1.5 million to 2 million distinct CDR3 sequences, roughly 32% recorded once. The sequenced material came from blood. The receptors derive from a woman between 25 and 40 years old in good health.

There are a few counts of this clonotype. The chain recombines TRBV20-1 with TRBJ1-2, with D unresolved. V was clipped by 3 bases and J by 8 bases, with 19 bases between them. The germline V gene has CDR1 DFQATT and CDR2 SNEGSKA (reference sequence). The CDR3 extends over 14 amino acids. The CDR3 loop reads CSARRAEGQGGYTF. CDR3 sequence (DNA): TGCAGTGCTAGGAGGGCCGAGGGTCAAGGCGGCTACACCTTC.

The chain employs TRBV4-2 and TRBJ2-1; 7 nucleotides line up with TRBD2. Germline lookup yields CDR1 LGHNA and CDR2 YNFKEQ. This CDR3 contains 16 residues. V dropped 0 bases and J dropped 5; count of bases not matched to a gene: 7. The CDR3 nucleotides read TGTGCCAGCAGCCAAGAGGAGTGGGGGGGAAACAATGAGCAGTTCTTC. Translating gives CASSQEEWGGNNEQFF.

J is TRBJ1-2 and V is TRBV27; D is perhaps TRBD1 (6 bases). This CDR3 has 15 amino acids. Trimming cost V 2 bases and J 5 bases, with 15 bases left between them. The germline V gene encodes CDR1 MNHEY and CDR2 SMNVEV (reference sequence). The CDR3 bases are TGTGCCAGCAGTTTAAAAGGGACACTTTTATATGGCTACACCTTC. Its translation: CASSLKGTLLYGYTF.

V usage is TRBV6-1 and J usage is TRBJ2-5, with D maybe TRBD1 (5 bases). The CDR3 totals 14 residues. V lost 8 bases and J 1 base, leaving 14 bases between the germline ends. The germline V gene encodes CDR1 MNHNS and CDR2 SASEGT. CDR3 sequence: CASRRVGSQETQYF. For the CDR3, the DNA is TGTGCCAGCCGCAGGGTAGGGTCCCAAGAGACCCAGTACTTC.

The CDR3 here is CASSATGTTPPYEQYF. The CDR3 DNA reads as TGCGCCAGCAGCGCTACCGGGACTACACCACCCTACGAGCAGTACTTC. The genes are TRBV5-1 and TRBJ2-4; 7 nucleotides match TRBD2. The better agreement between TRBJ2-7 and the DNA end casts doubt on the J call. This CDR3 is built from 16 residues. The V gene's germline CDR1 is SGHRS and CDR2 YFSETQ.

This clonotype was seen only a few times. The rearrangement links TRBV7-2 to TRBJ2-1; 15 bases agree with TRBD2. CDR3 length: 18 amino acids. Germline CDR1 reads SGHTA; CDR2 reads FQGNSA. Germline trimming cut 5 bases from V and 5 bases from J; bases unmatched to any gene: 10. CDR3 protein: CASSLLRTSGGENNEQFF. In nucleotides, the CDR3 is TGTGCCAGCAGCCTCTTACGGACTAGCGGGGGGGAGAACAATGAGCAGTTCTTC.

This clonotype was seen more than once but under ten times. This chain links TRBV20-1 with TRBJ1-6; 8 bases fit TRBD1. Germline CDR1 DFQATT, CDR2 SNEGSKA (reference sequence). The CDR3 totals 15 residues. V lost 0 bases to trimming and J lost 5 bases; unmatched junction nucleotides: 3. The CDR3 coding sequence is TGCAGTGCTAGAGAACCGACAGGGGATAATTCACCCCTCCACTTT. Translating gives CSAREPTGDNSPLHF.

The chain recombines TRBV2 with TRBJ1-2; TRBD1 is a possible D gene (5 bases). Per germline, CDR1 SNHLY and CDR2 FYNNEI. V lost 6 bases and J lost 3, with 14 bases in between. CDR3 size: 14 residues. CDR3 coding DNA: TGTGCCAGCAGCGAGAGAGGGGATGACTATGGCTACACCTTC. Protein: CASSERGDDYGYTF.

This clonotype has a count of ten or more. Written as DNA, the CDR3 is TGCGCCAGCAGCTCACAGGGAACTAATGAAAAACTGTTTTTT. Translation gives CASSSQGTNEKLFF. V usage is TRBV5-1 and J usage is TRBJ1-4; tentative D call: TRBD1 (6 bases). V lost 3 bases to trimming and J lost 1 base, with 7 bases between them. The CDR3 has 14 amino acids. From germline, CDR1 is SGHRS and CDR2 YFSETQ.

This clonotype was picked up a small number of times. The chain carries TRBV15 and TRBJ2-1; the D gene is possibly TRBD2 (6 bases). V lost 2 bases and J lost 0, with 14 bases in between. The CDR3 has 17 residues. Germline V gives CDR1 LNHNV, CDR2 YYDKDF (reference sequence). The DNA for the CDR3 is TGTGCCACCAGCAGAACGCTAGCGCCGAGCTCCTACAATGAGCAGTTCTTC. Protein: CATSRTLAPSSYNEQFF.

This clonotype was picked up a small number of times. V usage is TRBV11-2 and J usage is TRBJ2-1; 9 bases are shared with TRBD2. Germline V gene lookup returns CDR1 SGHAT and CDR2 FQNNGV. The junction had 14 bases not matched to a gene; V was cut back by 7 bases and J by 10 bases. The CDR3 is made up of 15 amino acids. The CDR3 DNA follows: TGTGCCAGCAACAGTTTAGCGGGGGCCAAGAGAGAGCAGTTCTTC. It translates to CASNSLAGAKREQFF.

This clonotype was counted between two and nine times. The chain carries TRBV7-9 and TRBJ1-2; D is possibly TRBD1 (5 bases). Looked up from germline, CDR1 is SEHNR and CDR2 is FQNEAQ (reference sequence). The CDR3 has 19 residues. The ends were cut back, 1 base at V and 1 base at J, with 22 bases in the middle. CDR3 residues: CASSLGWGPKAGDNYGYTF. CDR3 DNA sequence: TGTGCCAGCAGCTTAGGGTGGGGACCGAAAGCTGGAGATAACTATGGCTACACCTTC.

In its sample, this clonotype was seen once. This chain links TRBV27 with TRBJ2-1; the D gene is possibly TRBD2 (5 bases). V lost 6 bases, J lost 9 bases, and 21 bases lay in between. From germline, CDR1 is MNHEY and CDR2 SMNVEV (reference sequence). The CDR3 has 15 amino acids. CDR3: CASSLRRGLSREQFF. Here the CDR3 DNA reads TGTGCCAGCAGCTTACGCCGGGGTCTTTCACGTGAGCAGTTCTTC.

As regards this clonotype: At one end the junction does not follow the germline gene, possibly because of a read error. J is TRBJ2-1 and V is TRBV7-9; D call uncertain. The CDR3 is 11 residues long. The V gene's germline CDR1 is SEHNR and CDR2 FQNEAQ (reference sequence). CDR3 in amino acids: CASSGYNVQFF. The CDR3 nucleotides read TGTGCCAGCAGCGGGTACAATGTGCAGTTCTTC.

The sample holds many counts of this clonotype. The chain carries TRBV5-5 and TRBJ2-7; D perhaps matches TRBD2 (5 bases). Trimming took 4 bases from V and 0 from J, leaving 17 bases between them. Germline values: CDR1 SGHKS, CDR2 YYEKEE (reference sequence). CDR3 length: 16 amino acids. The CDR3 sequence is CASSPSRDTSSYEQYF. For the CDR3, the DNA is TGTGCCAGCAGCCCCTCCCGGGATACCAGCTCCTACGAGCAGTACTTC. The whole variable domain, filled in from reference TRBV5-5 and TRBJ2-7, reads DAGVTQSPTHLIKTRGQQVTLRCSPISGHKSVSWYQQVLGQGPQFIFQYYEKEERGRGNFPDRFSARQFPNYSSELNVNALLLGDSALYLCASSPSRDTSSYEQYFGPGTRLTVT.

In this sample, this clonotype turned up many times. The CDR3 DNA follows: TGTGCCAGCAGCCGAACAGGGACCGGAGAGACCCAGTACTTC. Residues: CASSRTGTGETQYF. V gene TRBV5-6 combines with J gene TRBJ2-5, with D possibly being TRBD1 (6 bases). CDR1 is SGHDT and CDR2 is YYEEEE in the germline V gene. The V gene lost 4 bases and the J gene lost 4 bases, with 14 bases spanning the gap. There are 14 residues in the CDR3. The full variable domain, with the rest looked up from reference TRBV5-6 and TRBJ2-5, is DAGVTQSPTHLIKTRGQQVTLRCSPKSGHDTVSWYQQALGQGPQFIFQYYEEEERQRGNFPDRFSGHQFPNYSSELNVNALLLGDSALYLCASSRTGTGETQYFGPGTRLLVL.

The CDR3, as DNA: TGCGCCAGCAGCCAACCGACCCACTCTGGAAACACCATATATTTT. Translation gives CASSQPTHSGNTIYF. V usage is TRBV4-1 and J usage is TRBJ1-3; no definite D call. The CDR3 totals 15 residues. Germline V CDR1 and CDR2: MGHRA, YSYEKL. Trimming cost V 2 bases and J 0 bases, with 8 bases left between them.

There are a few counts of this clonotype. CDR3 sequence reads: CASSRTVGTEAFF. The CDR3 region has the DNA TGTGCCAGCAGCCGAACGGTTGGCACTGAAGCTTTCTTT. The chain has TRBV9 and TRBJ1-1; D is unresolved. Trimming stripped 4 bases from V and 4 bases from J, with 11 bases between. This CDR3 region has 13 residues. Looked up from germline, CDR1 is SGDLS and CDR2 is YYNGEE.

The rearrangement links TRBV20-1 to TRBJ1-4; 12 nucleotides align to TRBD1. Losses at the gene ends were 3 bases for V and 5 bases for J; bases not matched to a gene: 4. Germline CDR1 and CDR2: DFQATT and SNEGSKA (reference sequence). This CDR3 spans 15 amino acids. The CDR3 loop reads CSARGQGAQNEKLFF. For the CDR3, the DNA is TGCAGTGCTAGGGGACAGGGGGCGCAGAATGAAAAACTGTTTTTT.

This clonotype has a handful of counts. Written as DNA, the CDR3 is TGTGCCAGCAGTGATCAAGGACCCCTCAAGGAGACCCAGTACTTC. The encoded protein is CASSDQGPLKETQYF. The J gene is TRBJ2-7, the V gene TRBV2; D unresolved. With the DNA end fitting TRBJ2-5 better, the J assignment may be wrong. The CDR3 is 15 residues long. Per the germline V gene, CDR1 is SNHLY and CDR2 is FYNNEI.

Points on this clonotype: The junction departs from the called germline gene at one end, perhaps through a read error. This chain links TRBV28 with TRBJ2-7; tentative D call: TRBD2 (6 bases). Germline-derived CDR1 and CDR2 are MDHEN and SYDVKM. The CDR3 spans 15 residues. CDR3 bases: TGTGCCGGCAGCCTCCGGGGTCTAGCGTCCCACGAGCAGTACTTC. Its protein product is CAGSLRGLASHEQYF.

The V and J genes are TRBV28 and TRBJ1-1, with D maybe TRBD1 (5 bases). The CDR3 runs to 15 residues. CDR1 and CDR2 (germline): MDHEN, SYDVKM. V dropped 5 bases and J dropped 5 bases, with 18 bases sitting between them. CDR3 sequence reads: CASSPLWQGGTEAFF. The CDR3 coding sequence is TGTGCCAGCAGTCCACTCTGGCAGGGAGGAACTGAAGCTTTCTTT.

This chain's CDR3 is CASSSPFAGEETQYF. DNA of the CDR3: TGTGCCAGCAGTTCTCCCTTTGCGGGAGAGGAGACCCAGTACTTC. The chain uses TRBV6-5 and TRBJ2-5, with 7 bases identical to TRBD2. CDR3 length: 15 amino acids. The ends lost 4 bases at V and 5 bases at J; junction bases unmatched: 10. CDR1 is MNHEY, CDR2 SVGAGI, per germline.

Points on this clonotype: A much larger clonotype is one base distant, so this may be a read error. The chain links TRBV12-3 or TRBV12-4 to TRBJ2-3; possibly TRBD2 for D (5 bases). The CDR3 covers 12 residues. CDR3 sequence reads: CASSLWGDAQYF. In DNA form, the CDR3 reads TGTGCCAGCAGTTTATGGGGAGATGCGCAGTATTTT.

To note about this clonotype: An end of the junction differs from the germline gene, which may be a read error. This sequence joins TRBV20-1 and TRBJ2-5; D might be TRBD1 or TRBD2, each matching 5 bases. The germline V gene encodes CDR1 DFQATT and CDR2 SNEGSKA (reference sequence). CDR3 size: 17 residues. CDR3 region: CSASKGNRGGGQGTQYF. The CDR3 region has the DNA TGCAGTGCTAGTAAGGGAAACCGGGGCGGCGGGCAAGGGACCCAGTACTTC.

This clonotype was recorded at least ten times. The chain is built from TRBV5-1 and TRBJ1-5; D remains unclear. The CDR3 covers 13 residues. V lost 4 bases, J lost 3 bases, and 8 bases lay in between. Germline values: CDR1 SGHRS, CDR2 YFSETQ. CDR3 sequence (DNA): TGCGCCAGCAGCCTAACCCACAATCAGCCCCAGCATTTT. It encodes CASSLTHNQPQHF.

This rearrangement joins TRBV7-9 to TRBJ2-1; TRBD2 matches 12 bases. The CDR3 contains 16 residues. Per germline, CDR1 SEHNR and CDR2 FQNEAQ (reference sequence). With 5 bases clipped from V and 5 bases from J, the junction kept 7 bases outside the gene matches. In nucleotides, the CDR3 is TGTGCCAGCAGCCCCTTCGGACTAGCGGGGAACAATGAGCAGTTCTTC. Translated: CASSPFGLAGNNEQFF.

This chain uses TRBV6-1 with TRBJ1-5; no firm D call. The CDR3 runs 13 residues. The germline V gene has CDR1 MNHNS and CDR2 SASEGT. Trimming cost V 1 base and J 9 bases, with 10 bases left between them. CDR3 in amino acids: CASSEDLPPPQHF. CDR3 sequence (DNA): TGTGCCAGCAGTGAAGACCTTCCGCCGCCCCAGCATTTT.

The sample holds a few counts of this clonotype. This chain's CDR3 is CASSVYTGGPSSTDTQYF. The CDR3 nucleotides are TGTGCCAGTAGCGTCTATACGGGAGGGCCATCAAGCACAGATACGCAGTATTTT. The chain has TRBV5-4 and TRBJ2-3; 8 nucleotides match TRBD2. The junction had 17 bases not matched to a gene; V was cut back by 8 bases and J by 0 bases. In germline, CDR1 is SGHNT, CDR2 YYREEE (reference sequence). The CDR3 has 18 amino acids.

Comment on this clonotype: The junction shows a germline mismatch at one end, possibly a read error. This chain connects TRBV19 to TRBJ2-1; 14 nucleotides align to TRBD2. Germline V gene lookup returns CDR1 LNHDA and CDR2 SQIVND (reference sequence). The CDR3 is 15 amino acids. In DNA, the CDR3 is TGTGCCTGTAGTCCAGGGACTAGCGGGAGATATGAGCAGTTCTTC. This translates into CACSPGTSGRYEQFF. Using reference TRBV19 and TRBJ2-1 for the parts outside the CDR3, the full variable domain is DGGITQSPKYLFRKEGQNVTLSCEQNLNHDAMYWYRQDPGQGLRLIYYSQIVNDFQKGDIAEGYSVSREKKESFPLTVTSAQKNPTAFYLCACSPGTSGRYEQFFGPGTRLTVL.

The V and J genes are TRBV9 and TRBJ2-1, with D maybe TRBD2 (7 bases). The germline V gene has CDR1 SGDLS and CDR2 YYNGEE. Trimming took 0 bases from V and 8 from J, leaving 15 bases between them. The length of the CDR3 is 15 residues. The CDR3 region is CASSVVGGGGYEQFF. The CDR3 bases are TGTGCCAGCAGCGTAGTGGGAGGGGGGGGCTATGAGCAGTTCTTC.